Listed below are T cell receptor beta chains from one sample, sequenced in a study of Ad26.COV2.S vaccination and SARS-CoV-2 variants. Sequencing used immunoSEQ multiplex PCR; TCRdb keeps in-frame clones, though not all of them. The sample has about 400,000 clones; roughly 90% are singletons. The sample consisted of peripheral blood, taken in a trial of Ad26.COV2.S vaccine versus placebo. All receptors come from a person between 18 and 59 years old who received the Ad26.COV2.S COVID-19 vaccine or a placebo. Both conserved end residues are part of each CDR3. A D gene is named only where the DNA matches it firmly. Not all rows give a size; the values are once, few, many and, for expanded clones, a class.

D,V,length,size,J,DNA,CDR3
NA,TRBV6-2/TRBV6-3,14,NA,TRBJ2-5,TGTGCCAGCAGTTTTCTAGCGCCTCAAGAGACCCAGTACTTC,CASSFLAPQETQYF
NA,TRBV6-2/TRBV6-3,16,NA,TRBJ2-7,TGTGCCAGCAGTTATGGGTCCGGGACCAGCTCCTACGAGCAGTACTTC,CASSYGSGTSSYEQYF
TRBD2,TRBV5-8,15,NA,TRBJ2-1,TGTGCCAGCAGCGAGGCGGGAGCTGGCTACAATGAGCAGTTCTTC,CASSEAGAGYNEQFF
TRBD2,TRBV30,19,NA,TRBJ2-1,TGTGCCTGGGCTCTCGGACTAGCGGGGTCGGAGTCCTCCTACAATGAGCAGTTCTTC,CAWALGLAGSESSYNEQFF
NA,TRBV5-1,14,NA,TRBJ2-1,TGCGCCAGCAGCTTGGCAAGCGGCAACAATGAGCAGTTCTTC,CASSLASGNNEQFF
NA,TRBV9,15,NA,TRBJ2-5,TGTGCCAGCAGCGTAGTAGGACAAGAGAAAGAGACCCAGTACTTC,CASSVVGQEKETQYF
NA,TRBV19,15,NA,TRBJ1-4,TGTGCCAGTAGTATAGACAAGGGGACGGGTGAAAAACTGTTTTTT,CASSIDKGTGEKLFF
NA,TRBV27,16,NA,TRBJ1-2,TGTGCCAGCAGGAGCTTGAGGGGGACGGCTAACTATGGCTACACCTTC,CASRSLRGTANYGYTF
NA,TRBV7-8,13,NA,TRBJ1-1,TGTGCCAGCAGCTTAGACGTGAACACTGAAGCTTTCTTT,CASSLDVNTEAFF
TRBD2,TRBV20-1,13,NA,TRBJ2-7,TGCAGTGCTAGTCTGTCTGTGGGGGGGGAGCAGTACTTC,CSASLSVGGEQYF
TRBD1,TRBV30,13,NA,TRBJ1-4,TGTGCCTGGACCACCCGACAGGGGAAGAAACTGTTTTTT,CAWTTRQGKKLFF
NA,TRBV10-3,14,NA,TRBJ2-5,TGTGCCATCTCTCGGCAGATTAACCAAGAGACCCAGTACTTC,CAISRQINQETQYF
NA,TRBV5-6,16,NA,TRBJ2-3,TGTGCCAGCAGCTTGGGACGGGAGAGGAAGACAGATACGCAGTATTTT,CASSLGRERKTDTQYF
NA,TRBV28,13,NA,TRBJ2-7,TGTGCCAGCAGTTTGACGGGTCCCTACGAGCAGTACTTC,CASSLTGPYEQYF
TRBD1,TRBV6-5,14,NA,TRBJ2-7,TGTGCCAGCTATCCTGGGACAGGGGGCTACGAGCAGTACTTC,CASYPGTGGYEQYF
TRBD2,TRBV19,14,NA,TRBJ2-7,TGTGCCAGTAGCGCGACTAGCGGGAGCACCGAGCAGTACTTC,CASSATSGSTEQYF
TRBD1,TRBV19,14,NA,TRBJ2-7,TGTGCCAGTAGTCCGACAGGGAACTCCTACGAGCAGTACTTC,CASSPTGNSYEQYF
TRBD2,TRBV30,15,NA,TRBJ2-3,TGTGCCTGGAGTGTAGCGGGAGGAGGGACAGATACGCAGTATTTT,CAWSVAGGGTDTQYF
NA,TRBV19,13,NA,TRBJ1-1,TGTGCCAGTAACCCCGGAGGGCGGACTGAAGCTTTCTTT,CASNPGGRTEAFF
NA,TRBV21-1,15,NA,TRBJ2-2,TGTGCCAGCAGGATATTGGGGAGTTCCCCCGGGGAGCTGTTTTTT,CASRILGSSPGELFF
TRBD1,TRBV5-5,14,NA,TRBJ1-5,TGTGCCAGCAGCATGACAGGGTTCGGACAGCCCCAGCATTTT,CASSMTGFGQPQHF
NA,TRBV6-2/TRBV6-3,16,few,TRBJ2-2,TGTGCCAGCAGCCCTCCCCGAGGGGGAGGGACCGGGGAGCTGTTTTTT,CASSPPRGGGTGELFF
NA,TRBV7-9,13,NA,TRBJ2-3,TGTGCCAGCAGCTTAGCTTGGTCCGGTACGCAGTATTTT,CASSLAWSGTQYF
NA,TRBV5-1,15,NA,TRBJ2-1,TGCGCCAGCAGCTTCTCAGGGCCCGGGACCAATGAGCAGTTCTTC,CASSFSGPGTNEQFF
NA,TRBV6-1,14,NA,TRBJ1-3,TGTGCCAGCAGTGACACCGGGCTGGGAAACACCATATATTTT,CASSDTGLGNTIYF
NA,TRBV19,16,NA,TRBJ1-5,TGTGCCAGTAGTATACGAGGAGGGGGGAGCAATCAGCCCCAGCATTTT,CASSIRGGGSNQPQHF
NA,TRBV4-3,15,NA,TRBJ2-7,TGCGCCAGCAGCCAAGAGCCCTACGCCTCCTACGAGCAGTACTTC,CASSQEPYASYEQYF
NA,TRBV15,15,NA,TRBJ1-5,TGTGCCACCAGTAGGGCAGGTAATAGCAATCAGCCCCAGCATTTT,CATSRAGNSNQPQHF
NA,TRBV7-7,15,NA,TRBJ2-2,TGTGCTAGCAGTCACGGGACTTCAATGACCGGGGAGCTGTTTTTT,CASSHGTSMTGELFF
NA,TRBV7-2,17,NA,TRBJ2-2,TGTGCCAGCAACACTCTATCGGGACTGGCTAACACCGGGGAGCTGTTTTTT,CASNTLSGLANTGELFF
TRBD2,TRBV18,18,NA,TRBJ2-4,TGTGCCAGCTCTCTTCAGCCCAGCGGGGGGGGAGCCAAAAACATTCAGTACTTC,CASSLQPSGGGAKNIQYF
TRBD1,TRBV11-2,16,NA,TRBJ2-5,TGTGCCAGCAGCTTAGATCCAAGCGGACAGGGGTTAACGCAGTACTTC,CASSLDPSGQGLTQYF
NA,TRBV5-1,15,NA,TRBJ2-5,TGCGCCAGCAGCTTGGAGGTCTCTGCAAAAGAGACCCAGTACTTC,CASSLEVSAKETQYF
TRBD2,TRBV3-1/TRBV3-2,21,NA,TRBJ2-5,TGTGCCAGCAGCCACCTCAAAAGTAGACTAGCGGGAGTTTCTGGTCAAGAGACCCAGTACTTC,CASSHLKSRLAGVSGQETQYF
NA,TRBV5-1,16,NA,TRBJ2-7,TGCGCCAGCAGCAGCATCAGGGGCGGGAGCCCCTACGAGCAGTACTTC,CASSSIRGGSPYEQYF
NA,TRBV25-1,16,NA,TRBJ2-1,TGTGCCAGCAGTGAATGGGGGGACTCCTCACGCAATGAGCAGTTCTTC,CASSEWGDSSRNEQFF
NA,TRBV6-5,13,NA,TRBJ1-2,TGTGCCACCGGAGAGACAGCGAACTATGGCTACACCTTC,CATGETANYGYTF
TRBD1,TRBV5-6,18,NA,TRBJ1-3,TGTGCCAGCACAGGGGGCAGGCAGACCTTTGACTCTGGAAACACCATATATTTT,CASTGGRQTFDSGNTIYF
TRBD1,TRBV6-5,14,NA,TRBJ1-3,TGTGCCAGCAAAAAGGGGGCTGCAGGAAACACCATATATTTT,CASKKGAAGNTIYF
NA,TRBV7-8,14,NA,TRBJ2-7,TGTGCCAGCAGCCGAGGTGGGCAGGCTATCGAGCAGTACTTC,CASSRGGQAIEQYF
TRBD1,TRBV28,14,once,TRBJ1-1,TGTGCCAGCGGCGAACACAGGGGCGATACTGAAGCTTTCTTT,CASGEHRGDTEAFF
NA,TRBV6-6,13,NA,TRBJ1-1,TGTGCCAGCAGACCCGGTGGGGGGGCTGAAGCTTTCTTT,CASRPGGGAEAFF
NA,TRBV5-1,13,NA,TRBJ2-7,TGCGCCAGCAGCTGGACAGGAGGGTACGAGCAGTACTTC,CASSWTGGYEQYF
NA,TRBV7-2,18,NA,TRBJ1-3,TGTGCCAGCGGGAAGCGAAGGGGCCTAAGTTACTCTGGAAACACCATATATTTT,CASGKRRGLSYSGNTIYF
NA,TRBV4-2,15,NA,TRBJ2-1,TGTGCCAGCAGCCAAGCTAGCGGCCAGGGGAATGAGCAGTTCTTC,CASSQASGQGNEQFF
NA,TRBV20-1,11,NA,TRBJ2-4,TGCAGTGCTTGGCAGGCGAACATTCAGTACTTC,CSAWQANIQYF
NA,TRBV9,14,NA,TRBJ2-5,TGTGCCAGCAGCCCGGAAGGATTCGCGGGGACCCAGTACTTC,CASSPEGFAGTQYF
NA,TRBV4-1,15,NA,TRBJ1-2,TGCGCCAGCAGCCAAGACCGGGCAGGAGCCTGGGGCTACACCTTC,CASSQDRAGAWGYTF
NA,TRBV7-2,12,NA,TRBJ2-7,TGTGCCAGCAGCGTTAGCCGTGGCAAGCAGTACTTC,CASSVSRGKQYF